This entry lists 9 T cell receptor beta chains sequenced from one sample in a study of shared clonotypes between healthy human individuals. Assay used: immunoSEQ multiplex PCR; TCRdb lists only in-frame clones, some missing. Of 2 million to 2.5 million clones in the sample, 93% were seen once. Sequenced material: naive CD4+ T cells from PBMCs. The subset: CD45RA+ positively selected. The receptors stem from a man younger than 35 in good health. Some clones in this sample may be carry-over from other donors' samples.

The V gene is TRBV29-1, the J gene TRBJ2-5, with D possibly matching TRBD1 (5 bases). The CDR3 has 15 amino acids. The V and J ends lost 4 bases and 5 bases respectively, with 20 bases between them. Germline V CDR1 and CDR2: SQVTM, ANQGSEA. For the CDR3, the DNA is TGCAGCGTTGGACTCTCAGACAGTCCCTGGGAGACCCAGTACTTC. It yields the protein CSVGLSDSPWETQYF. The whole variable domain, filled in from reference TRBV29-1 and TRBJ2-5, reads SAVISQKPSRDICQRGTSLTIQCQVDSQVTMMFWYRQQPGQSLTLIATANQGSEATYESGFVIDKFPISRPNLTFSTLTVSNMSPEDSSIYLCSVGLSDSPWETQYFGPGTRLLVL.

The chain combines TRBV5-1 with TRBJ2-5, with a tentative D call TRBD2 (6 bases). The CDR3 consists of 14 residues. The germline V gene encodes CDR1 SGHRS and CDR2 YFSETQ. V was shortened by 2 bases and J by 5 bases, with 13 bases between the two germline ends. The CDR3 protein is CASSFGGMGETQYF. The CDR3 DNA sequence: TGCGCCAGCAGCTTCGGCGGGATGGGGGAGACCCAGTACTTC.

This chain connects TRBV6-1 to TRBJ1-5; D may be TRBD1 (5 bases). The V and J ends lost 4 bases and 0 bases respectively, with 19 bases between them. Looked up from germline, CDR1 is MNHNS and CDR2 is SASEGT. CDR3 size: 18 residues. DNA of the CDR3: TGTGCCAGCAGTGTCCGGGACGGGGCCGTTCGTAGCAATCAGCCCCAGCATTTT. Translating it yields CASSVRDGAVRSNQPQHF.

This chain uses TRBV28 with TRBJ1-5; 8 bases line up with TRBD1. CDR1 is MDHEN, CDR2 SYDVKM, per germline. The junction had 7 bases not matched to a gene; V was cut back by 3 bases and J by 6 bases. The CDR3 loop spans 15 amino acids. The DNA for the CDR3 is TGTGCCAGCAGTTTCCAGGACAGGGTTGGTCAGCCCCAGCATTTT. It specifies CASSFQDRVGQPQHF. The full variable domain, rest sourced from reference TRBV28 and TRBJ1-5, is DVKVTQSSRYLVKRTGEKVFLECVQDMDHENMFWYRQDPGLGLRLIYFSYDVKMKEKGDIPEGYSVSREKKERFSLILESASTNQTSMYLCASSFQDRVGQPQHFGDGTRLSIL.

The rearrangement uses TRBV15 and TRBJ1-1; D is undetermined. Germline-derived CDR1 and CDR2 are LNHNV and YYDKDF (reference sequence). This CDR3 has 16 amino acids. V was trimmed by 0 bases and J by 6 bases, leaving 17 bases between them. The CDR3 nucleotides read TGTGCCACCAGCAGAGATACTGGATCCCGGCCCTCTGAAGCTTTCTTT. The encoded protein is CATSRDTGSRPSEAFF.

The chain uses TRBV6-6 and TRBJ2-1; D is unresolved. This CDR3 region has 15 residues. Germline-derived CDR1 and CDR2 are MNHNY and SVGAGI (reference sequence). V lost 7 bases to trimming and J lost 0 bases, with 13 bases between them. CDR3 in amino acids: CASTPLPSSYNEQFF. CDR3 coding DNA: TGTGCCAGCACTCCACTGCCCAGCTCCTACAATGAGCAGTTCTTC.

The count of this clone is one. The chain couples TRBV11-2 to TRBJ2-7; TRBD2 matches at 13 bases. The CDR3 covers 17 residues. V lost 5 bases, J lost 4 bases, and 11 bases stayed unmatched. In germline, CDR1 is SGHAT, CDR2 FQNNGV. DNA for the CDR3: TGTGCCAGCAGCCCTCGGGCGACTAGCGGGAGGAGTTACGAGCAGTACTTC. This encodes CASSPRATSGRSYEQYF. Complete variable domain (other parts from reference TRBV11-2 and TRBJ2-7): EAGVAQSPRYKIIEKRQSVAFWCNPISGHATLYWYQQILGQGPKLLIQFQNNGVVDDSQLPKDRFSAERLKGVDSTLKIQPAKLEDSAVYLCASSPRATSGRSYEQYFGPGTRLTVT.

V gene TRBV19 combines with J gene TRBJ1-2, with 8 bases identical to TRBD1. The CDR3 is 15 residues long. V was pared by 2 bases and J by 6 bases, with 8 bases of the junction left unmatched. Germline CDR1 LNHDA, CDR2 SQIVND (reference sequence). As DNA, the CDR3 is TGTGCCAGTAGTATATCCTGGACAGGGCAACATGGCTACACCTTC. It codes for CASSISWTGQHGYTF.

The chain employs TRBV7-2 and TRBJ2-7; D is uncertain. Germline lookup yields CDR1 SGHTA and CDR2 FQGNSA. The CDR3 length is 12 residues. V lost 1 base and J 3 bases, leaving 4 bases between the germline ends. CDR3 region: CASSLVHYEQYF. For the CDR3, the DNA is TGTGCCAGCAGCTTAGTACACTACGAGCAGTACTTC.